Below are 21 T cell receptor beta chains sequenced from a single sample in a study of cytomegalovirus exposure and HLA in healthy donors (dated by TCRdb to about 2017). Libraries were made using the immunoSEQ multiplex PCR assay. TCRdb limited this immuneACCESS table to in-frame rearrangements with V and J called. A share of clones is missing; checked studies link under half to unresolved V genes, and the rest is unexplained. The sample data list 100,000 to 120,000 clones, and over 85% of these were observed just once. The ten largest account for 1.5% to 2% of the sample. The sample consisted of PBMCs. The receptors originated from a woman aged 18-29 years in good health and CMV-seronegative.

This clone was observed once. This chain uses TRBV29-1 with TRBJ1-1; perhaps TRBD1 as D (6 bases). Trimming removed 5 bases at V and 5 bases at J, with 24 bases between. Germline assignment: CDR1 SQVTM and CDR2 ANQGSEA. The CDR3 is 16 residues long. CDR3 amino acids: CSVSRWRVQGGTEAFF. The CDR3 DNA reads TGCAGCGTTTCCCGATGGCGGGTACAGGGTGGGACTGAAGCTTTCTTT.

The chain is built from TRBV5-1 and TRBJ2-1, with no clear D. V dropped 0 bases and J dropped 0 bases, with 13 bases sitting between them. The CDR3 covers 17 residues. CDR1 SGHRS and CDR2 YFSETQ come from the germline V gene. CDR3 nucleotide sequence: TGCGCCAGCAGCTTGGCCCCCCCCGCGGCCTCCTACAATGAGCAGTTCTTC. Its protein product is CASSLAPPAASYNEQFF.

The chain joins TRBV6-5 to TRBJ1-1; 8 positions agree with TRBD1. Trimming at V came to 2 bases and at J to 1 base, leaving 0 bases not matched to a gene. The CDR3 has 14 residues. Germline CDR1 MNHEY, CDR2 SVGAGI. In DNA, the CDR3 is TGTGCCAGCAGTTACGACAGGGGGAACACTGAAGCTTTCTTT. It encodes CASSYDRGNTEAFF.

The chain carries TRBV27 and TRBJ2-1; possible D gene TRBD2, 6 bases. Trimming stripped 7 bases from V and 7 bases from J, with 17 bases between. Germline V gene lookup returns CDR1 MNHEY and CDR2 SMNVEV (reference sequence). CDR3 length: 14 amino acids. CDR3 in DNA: TGTGCCAGCACTGCTCCGGGACTCCTTAATGAGCAGTTCTTC. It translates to CASTAPGLLNEQFF.

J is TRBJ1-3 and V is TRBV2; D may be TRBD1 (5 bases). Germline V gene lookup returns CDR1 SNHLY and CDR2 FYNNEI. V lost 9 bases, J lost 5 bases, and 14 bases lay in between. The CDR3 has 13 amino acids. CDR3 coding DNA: TGTGCCAGTAAGGGGAATTGGCGAAACACCATATATTTT. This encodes CASKGNWRNTIYF.

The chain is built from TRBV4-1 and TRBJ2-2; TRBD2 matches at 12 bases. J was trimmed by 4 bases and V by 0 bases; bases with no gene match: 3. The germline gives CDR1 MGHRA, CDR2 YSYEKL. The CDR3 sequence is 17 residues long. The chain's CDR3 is CASSQDLLAGGTGELFF. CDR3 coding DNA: TGCGCCAGCAGCCAAGACTTACTAGCGGGAGGCACCGGGGAGCTGTTTTTT.

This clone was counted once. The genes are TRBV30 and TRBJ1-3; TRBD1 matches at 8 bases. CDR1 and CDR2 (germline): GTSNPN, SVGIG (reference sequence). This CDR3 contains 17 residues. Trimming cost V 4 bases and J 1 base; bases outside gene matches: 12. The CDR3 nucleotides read TGTGCCTGGACGCTGAGACAGGGGTTTGTTTCTGGAAACACCATATATTTT. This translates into CAWTLRQGFVSGNTIYF.

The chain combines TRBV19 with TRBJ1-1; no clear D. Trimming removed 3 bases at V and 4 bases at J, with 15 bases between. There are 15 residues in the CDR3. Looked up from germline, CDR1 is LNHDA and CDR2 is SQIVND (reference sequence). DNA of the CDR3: TGTGCCAGTAGTATGGAGAGGAGCCGACTCACTGAAGCTTTCTTT. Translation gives CASSMERSRLTEAFF. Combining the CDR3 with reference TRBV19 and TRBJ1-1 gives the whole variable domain DGGITQSPKYLFRKEGQNVTLSCEQNLNHDAMYWYRQDPGQGLRLIYYSQIVNDFQKGDIAEGYSVSREKKESFPLTVTSAQKNPTAFYLCASSMERSRLTEAFFGQGTRLTVV.

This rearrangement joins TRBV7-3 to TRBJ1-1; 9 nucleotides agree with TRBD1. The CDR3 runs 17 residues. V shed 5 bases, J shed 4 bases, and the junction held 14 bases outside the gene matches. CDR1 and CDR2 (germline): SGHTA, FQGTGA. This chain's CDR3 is CASSPGQGLLRSTEAFF. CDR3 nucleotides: TGTGCCAGCAGCCCGGGACAGGGCCTTCTGAGGAGCACTGAAGCTTTCTTT.

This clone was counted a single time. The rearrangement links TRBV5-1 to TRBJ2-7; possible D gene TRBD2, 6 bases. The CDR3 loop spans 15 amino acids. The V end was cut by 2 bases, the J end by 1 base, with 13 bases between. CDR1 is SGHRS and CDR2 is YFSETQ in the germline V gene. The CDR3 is CASSFQQGTSYEQYF. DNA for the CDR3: TGCGCCAGCAGCTTCCAACAAGGGACTTCCTACGAGCAGTACTTC.

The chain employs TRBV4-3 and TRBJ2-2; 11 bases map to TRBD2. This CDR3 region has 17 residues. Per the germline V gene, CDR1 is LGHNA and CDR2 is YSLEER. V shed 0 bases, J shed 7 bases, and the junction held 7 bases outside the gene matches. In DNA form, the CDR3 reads TGCGCCAGCAGCCAAGATGGTAGCGGGGGGGCTGGCGGGGAGCTGTTTTTT. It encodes CASSQDGSGGAGGELFF.

The CDR3 DNA is TGTGCCAGCAGTGAGGTGACAGGGGGGACTGAAGCTTTCTTT. Amino acid sequence: CASSEVTGGTEAFF. The chain joins TRBV25-1 to TRBJ1-1; TRBD1 aligns across 9 bases. CDR1 and CDR2 from the germline V gene are MGHDK and SYGVNS. There are 14 residues in the CDR3. Germline trimming cut 3 bases from V and 5 bases from J; bases unmatched to any gene: 4.

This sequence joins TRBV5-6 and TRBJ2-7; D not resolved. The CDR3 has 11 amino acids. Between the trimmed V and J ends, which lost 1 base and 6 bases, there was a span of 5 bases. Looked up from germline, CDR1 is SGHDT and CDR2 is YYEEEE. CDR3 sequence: CASSLLSEQYF. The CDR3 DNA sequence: TGTGCCAGCAGCTTGTTGAGCGAGCAGTACTTC.

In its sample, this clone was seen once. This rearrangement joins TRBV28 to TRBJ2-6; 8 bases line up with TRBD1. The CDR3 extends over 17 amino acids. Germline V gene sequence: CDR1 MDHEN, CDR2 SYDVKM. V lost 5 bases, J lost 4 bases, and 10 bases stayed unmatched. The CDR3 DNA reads TGTGCCAGCAGTCCAGGGGGCGGAAAATCCGGGGCCAACGTCCTGACTTTC. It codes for CASSPGGGKSGANVLTF.

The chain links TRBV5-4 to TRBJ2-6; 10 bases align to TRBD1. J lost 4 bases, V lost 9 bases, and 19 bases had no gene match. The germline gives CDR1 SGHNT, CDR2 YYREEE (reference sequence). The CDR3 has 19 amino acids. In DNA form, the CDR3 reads TGTGCCACTCACATGCCGGGACAGGGGTCAGAAAGCGGGGCCAACGTCCTGACTTTC. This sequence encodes CATHMPGQGSESGANVLTF.

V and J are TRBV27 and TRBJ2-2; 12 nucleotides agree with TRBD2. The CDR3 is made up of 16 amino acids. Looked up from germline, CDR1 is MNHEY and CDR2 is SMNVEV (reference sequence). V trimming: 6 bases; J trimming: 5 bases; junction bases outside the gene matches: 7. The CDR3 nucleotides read TGTGCCAGCAGAATCCTGACTAGCGGGGGAACCGGGGAGCTGTTTTTT. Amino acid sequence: CASRILTSGGTGELFF.

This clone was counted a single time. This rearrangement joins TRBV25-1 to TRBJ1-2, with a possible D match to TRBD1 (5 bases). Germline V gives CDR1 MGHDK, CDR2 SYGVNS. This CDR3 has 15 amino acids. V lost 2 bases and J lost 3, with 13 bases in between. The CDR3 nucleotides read TGTGCCAGCAGTGAAGGTATAGGGGAATACTATGGCTACACCTTC. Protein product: CASSEGIGEYYGYTF.

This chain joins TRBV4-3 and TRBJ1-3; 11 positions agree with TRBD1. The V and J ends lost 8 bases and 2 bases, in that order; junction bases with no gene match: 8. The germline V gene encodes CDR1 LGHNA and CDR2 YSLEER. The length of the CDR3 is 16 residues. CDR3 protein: CASASDRGLTGNTIYF. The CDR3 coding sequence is TGCGCCAGCGCGTCGGACAGGGGGCTTACTGGAAACACCATATATTTT.

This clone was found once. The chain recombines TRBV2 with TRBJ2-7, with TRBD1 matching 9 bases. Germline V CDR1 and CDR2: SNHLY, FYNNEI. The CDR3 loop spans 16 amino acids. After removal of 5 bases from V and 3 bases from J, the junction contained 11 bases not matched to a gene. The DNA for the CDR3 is TGTGCCAGCAGTCCCCAGGGGACAGGGACTCACTACGAGCAGTACTTC. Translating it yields CASSPQGTGTHYEQYF.

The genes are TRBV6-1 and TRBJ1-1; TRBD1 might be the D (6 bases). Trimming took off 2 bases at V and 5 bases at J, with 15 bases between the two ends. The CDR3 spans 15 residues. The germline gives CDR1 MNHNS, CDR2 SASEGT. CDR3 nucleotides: TGTGCCAGCAGTGAATTTACAGGGCGAAGGACTGAAGCTTTCTTT. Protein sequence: CASSEFTGRRTEAFF.

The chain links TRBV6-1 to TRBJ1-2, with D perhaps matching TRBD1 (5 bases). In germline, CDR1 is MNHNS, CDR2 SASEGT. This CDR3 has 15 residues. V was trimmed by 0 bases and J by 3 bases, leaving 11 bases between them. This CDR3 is CASSEARGTDYGYTF. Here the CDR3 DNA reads TGTGCCAGCAGTGAAGCGCGGGGCACGGACTATGGCTACACCTTC.